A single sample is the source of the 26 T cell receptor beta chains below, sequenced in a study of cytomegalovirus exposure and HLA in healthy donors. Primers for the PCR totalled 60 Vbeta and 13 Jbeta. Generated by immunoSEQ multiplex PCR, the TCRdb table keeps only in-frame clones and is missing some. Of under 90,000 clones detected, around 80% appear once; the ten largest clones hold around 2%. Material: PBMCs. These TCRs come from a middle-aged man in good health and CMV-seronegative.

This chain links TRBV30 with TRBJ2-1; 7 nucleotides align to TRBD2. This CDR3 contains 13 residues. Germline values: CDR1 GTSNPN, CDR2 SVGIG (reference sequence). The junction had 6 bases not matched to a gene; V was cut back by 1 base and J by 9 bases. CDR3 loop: CAWSGASGGEQFF. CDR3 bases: TGTGCCTGGAGTGGGGCTAGCGGAGGTGAGCAGTTCTTC.

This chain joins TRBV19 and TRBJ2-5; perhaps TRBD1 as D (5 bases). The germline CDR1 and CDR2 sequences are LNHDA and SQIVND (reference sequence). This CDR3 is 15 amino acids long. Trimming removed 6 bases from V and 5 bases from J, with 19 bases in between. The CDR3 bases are TGTGCCAGTAGCCAGGCATCCGGTTCAGGGGAGACCCAGTACTTC. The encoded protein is CASSQASGSGETQYF.

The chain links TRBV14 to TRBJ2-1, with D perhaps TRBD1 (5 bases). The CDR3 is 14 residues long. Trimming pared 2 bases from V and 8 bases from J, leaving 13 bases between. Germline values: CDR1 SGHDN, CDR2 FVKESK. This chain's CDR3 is CASSQRPGWDEQFF. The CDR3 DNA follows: TGTGCCAGCAGCCAAAGACCAGGGTGGGATGAGCAGTTCTTC.

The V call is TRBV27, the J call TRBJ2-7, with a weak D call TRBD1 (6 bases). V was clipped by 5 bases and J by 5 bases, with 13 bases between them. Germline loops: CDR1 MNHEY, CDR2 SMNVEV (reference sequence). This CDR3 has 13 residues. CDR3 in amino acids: CASSQTSGDEQYF. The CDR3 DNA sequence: TGTGCCAGCAGTCAAACCTCAGGGGACGAGCAGTACTTC.

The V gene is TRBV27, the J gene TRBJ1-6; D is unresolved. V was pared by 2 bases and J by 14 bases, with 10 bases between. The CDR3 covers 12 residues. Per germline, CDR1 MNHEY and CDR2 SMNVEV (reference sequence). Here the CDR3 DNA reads TGTGCCAGCAGTTTACCTGACCGGGCCCTCCACTTT. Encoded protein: CASSLPDRALHF.

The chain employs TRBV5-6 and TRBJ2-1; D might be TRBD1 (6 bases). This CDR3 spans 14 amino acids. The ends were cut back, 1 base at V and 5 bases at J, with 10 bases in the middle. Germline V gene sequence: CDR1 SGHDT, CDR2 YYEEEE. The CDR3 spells CASSLQGRDNEQFF. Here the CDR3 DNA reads TGTGCCAGCAGCTTGCAGGGGCGGGACAATGAGCAGTTCTTC.

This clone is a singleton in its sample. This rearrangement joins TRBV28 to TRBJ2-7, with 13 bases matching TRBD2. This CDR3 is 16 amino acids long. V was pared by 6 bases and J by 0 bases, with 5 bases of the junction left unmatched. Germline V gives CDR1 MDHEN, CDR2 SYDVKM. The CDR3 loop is CASRSTSGGDSYEQYF. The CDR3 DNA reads TGTGCCAGCAGGTCCACTAGCGGGGGGGACTCCTACGAGCAGTACTTC.

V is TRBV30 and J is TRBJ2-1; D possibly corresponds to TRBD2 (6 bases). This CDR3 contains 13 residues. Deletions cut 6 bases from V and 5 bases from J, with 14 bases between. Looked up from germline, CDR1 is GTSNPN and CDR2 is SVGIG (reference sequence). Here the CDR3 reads CACTTSRDNEQFF. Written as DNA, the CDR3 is TGTGCCTGCACCACTAGCCGGGACAATGAGCAGTTCTTC.

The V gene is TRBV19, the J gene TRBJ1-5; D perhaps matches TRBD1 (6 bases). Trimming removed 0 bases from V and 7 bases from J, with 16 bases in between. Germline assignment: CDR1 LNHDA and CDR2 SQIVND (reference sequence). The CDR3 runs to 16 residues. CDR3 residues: CASSIESGGPNQPQHF. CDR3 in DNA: TGTGCCAGTAGTATAGAGAGCGGGGGGCCAAACCAGCCCCAGCATTTT.

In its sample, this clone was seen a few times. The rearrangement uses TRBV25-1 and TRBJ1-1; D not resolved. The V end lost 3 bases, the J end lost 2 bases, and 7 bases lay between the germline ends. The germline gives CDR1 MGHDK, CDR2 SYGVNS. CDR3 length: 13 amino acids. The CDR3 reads CASSDPVNTEAFF. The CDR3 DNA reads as TGTGCCAGCAGTGACCCCGTCAACACTGAAGCTTTCTTT.

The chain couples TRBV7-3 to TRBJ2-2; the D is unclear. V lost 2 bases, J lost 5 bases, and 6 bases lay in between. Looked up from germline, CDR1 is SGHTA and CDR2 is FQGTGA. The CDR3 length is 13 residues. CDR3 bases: TGTGCCAGCAGCTTATCGTTTACCGGGGAGCTGTTTTTT. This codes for CASSLSFTGELFF.

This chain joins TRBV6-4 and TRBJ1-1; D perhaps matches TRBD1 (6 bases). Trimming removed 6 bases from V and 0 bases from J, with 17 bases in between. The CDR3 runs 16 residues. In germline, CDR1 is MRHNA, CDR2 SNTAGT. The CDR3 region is CASSPGHLEMNTEAFF. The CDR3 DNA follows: TGTGCCAGCAGCCCGGGACACCTGGAAATGAACACTGAAGCTTTCTTT.

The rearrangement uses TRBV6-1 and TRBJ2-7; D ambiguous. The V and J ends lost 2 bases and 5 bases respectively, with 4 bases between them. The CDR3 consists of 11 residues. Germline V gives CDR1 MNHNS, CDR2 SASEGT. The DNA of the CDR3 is TGTGCCAGCAGTGAATTCAACGAGCAGTACTTC. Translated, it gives CASSEFNEQYF.

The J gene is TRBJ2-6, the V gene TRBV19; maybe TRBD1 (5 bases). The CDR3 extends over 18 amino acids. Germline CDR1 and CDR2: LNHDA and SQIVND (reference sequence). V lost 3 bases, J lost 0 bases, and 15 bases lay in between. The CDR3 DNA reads TGTGCCAGTAGTATTTGGGGCACAGGACCCTCTGGGGCCAACGTCCTGACTTTC. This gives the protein CASSIWGTGPSGANVLTF.

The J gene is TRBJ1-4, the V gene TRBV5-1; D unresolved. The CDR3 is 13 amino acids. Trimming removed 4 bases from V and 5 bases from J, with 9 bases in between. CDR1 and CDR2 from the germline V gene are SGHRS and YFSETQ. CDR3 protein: CASSVGVNEKLFF. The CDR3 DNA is TGCGCCAGCAGCGTCGGGGTGAATGAAAAACTGTTTTTT. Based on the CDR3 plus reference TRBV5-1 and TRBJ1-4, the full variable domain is KAGVTQTPRYLIKTRGQQVTLSCSPISGHRSVSWYQQTPGQGLQFLFEYFSETQRNKGNFPGRFSGRQFSNSRSEMNVSTLELGDSALYLCASSVGVNEKLFFGSGTQLSVL.

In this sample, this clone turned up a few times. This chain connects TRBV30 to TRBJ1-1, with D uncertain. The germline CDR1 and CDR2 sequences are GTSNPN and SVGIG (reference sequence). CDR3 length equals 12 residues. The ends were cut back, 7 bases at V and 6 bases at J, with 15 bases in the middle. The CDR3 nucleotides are TGTGCCTTGCTTTGGCGGGATGCTGAAGCTTTCTTT. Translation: CALLWRDAEAFF. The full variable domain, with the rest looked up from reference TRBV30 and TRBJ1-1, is SQTIHQWPATLVQPVGSPLSLECTVEGTSNPNLYWYRQAAGRGLQLLFYSVGIGQISSEVPQNLSASRPQDRQFILSSKKLLLSDSGFYLCALLWRDAEAFFGQGTRLTVV.

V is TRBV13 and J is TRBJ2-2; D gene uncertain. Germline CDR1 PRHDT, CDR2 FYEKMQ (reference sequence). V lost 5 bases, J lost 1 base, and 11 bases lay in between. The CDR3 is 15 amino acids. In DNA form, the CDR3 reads TGTGCCAGCAGCCCCTTTAGTGGGAACACCGGGGAGCTGTTTTTT. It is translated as CASSPFSGNTGELFF.

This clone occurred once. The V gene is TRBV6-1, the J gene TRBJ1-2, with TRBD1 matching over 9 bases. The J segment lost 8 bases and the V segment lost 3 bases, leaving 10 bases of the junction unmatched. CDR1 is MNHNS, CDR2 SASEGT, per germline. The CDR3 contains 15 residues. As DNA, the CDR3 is TGTGCCAGCAGTGAGGACAGGGGACCGTTTACGGGCTACACCTTC. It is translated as CASSEDRGPFTGYTF.

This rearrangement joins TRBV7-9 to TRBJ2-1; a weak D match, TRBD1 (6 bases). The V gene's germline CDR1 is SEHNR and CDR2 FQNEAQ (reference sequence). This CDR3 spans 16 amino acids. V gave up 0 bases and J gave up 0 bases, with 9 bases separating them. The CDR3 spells CASSLADRSSYNEQFF. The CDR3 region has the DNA TGTGCCAGCAGCTTAGCCGACAGGAGCTCCTACAATGAGCAGTTCTTC. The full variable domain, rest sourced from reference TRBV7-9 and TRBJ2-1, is DTGVSQNPRHKITKRGQNVTFRCDPISEHNRLYWYRQTLGQGPEFLTYFQNEAQLEKSRLLSDRFSAERPKGSFSTLEIQRTEQGDSAMYLCASSLADRSSYNEQFFGPGTRLTVL.

The CDR3 DNA reads as TGTGCCAGCAGCCCGGACTCCTACTCACCCCTCCACTTT. This codes for CASSPDSYSPLHF. V and J are TRBV5-6 and TRBJ1-6; D gene uncertain. Germline V gene lookup returns CDR1 SGHDT and CDR2 YYEEEE. V gave up 4 bases and J gave up 10 bases, with 12 bases separating them. The CDR3 is 13 amino acids.

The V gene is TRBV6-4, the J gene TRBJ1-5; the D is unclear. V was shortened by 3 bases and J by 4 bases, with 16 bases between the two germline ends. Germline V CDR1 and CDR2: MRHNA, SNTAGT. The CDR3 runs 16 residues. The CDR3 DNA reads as TGTGCCAGCAGTGATCGACGGGTAGGAGGGAATCAGCCCCAGCATTTT. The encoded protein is CASSDRRVGGNQPQHF.

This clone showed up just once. Written as DNA, the CDR3 is TGCGCCAGCAGCTTGGGTACTAGCCTAAGGACAGATACGCAGTATTTT. It yields the protein CASSLGTSLRTDTQYF. This sequence joins TRBV5-1 and TRBJ2-3, with D maybe TRBD2 (6 bases). The CDR3 runs to 16 residues. Trimming pared 0 bases from V and 3 bases from J, leaving 14 bases between. The V gene's germline CDR1 is SGHRS and CDR2 YFSETQ.

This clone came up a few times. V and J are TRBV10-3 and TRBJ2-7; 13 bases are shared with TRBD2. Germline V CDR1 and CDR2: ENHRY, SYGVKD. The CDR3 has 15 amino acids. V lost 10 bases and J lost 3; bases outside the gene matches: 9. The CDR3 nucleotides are TGTGCCAGCAGGACTAGCGGGGGCAAACACTACGAGCAGTACTTC. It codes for CASRTSGGKHYEQYF.

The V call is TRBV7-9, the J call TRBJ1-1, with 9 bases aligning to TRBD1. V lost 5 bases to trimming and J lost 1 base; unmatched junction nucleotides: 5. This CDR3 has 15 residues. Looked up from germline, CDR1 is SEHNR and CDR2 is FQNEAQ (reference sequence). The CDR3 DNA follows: TGTGCCAGCAGCAAGGGACAGGGCCCGAACACTGAAGCTTTCTTT. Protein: CASSKGQGPNTEAFF.

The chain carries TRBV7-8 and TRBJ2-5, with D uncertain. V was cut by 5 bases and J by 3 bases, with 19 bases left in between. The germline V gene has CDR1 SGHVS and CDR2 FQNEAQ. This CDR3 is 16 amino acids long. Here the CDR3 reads CASSPWRGSIKETQYF. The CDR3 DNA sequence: TGTGCCAGCAGCCCCTGGCGAGGATCAATCAAAGAGACCCAGTACTTC.

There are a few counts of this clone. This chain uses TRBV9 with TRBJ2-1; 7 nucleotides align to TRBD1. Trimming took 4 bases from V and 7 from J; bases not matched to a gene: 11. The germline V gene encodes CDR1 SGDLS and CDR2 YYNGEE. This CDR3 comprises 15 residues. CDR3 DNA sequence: TGTGCCAGCAGCACCTCCCAGGGACAGATAAATGAGCAGTTCTTC. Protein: CASSTSQGQINEQFF.